This TCR beta chain derives from a study of technical replicates of blood from several donors. Assay used: immunoSEQ multiplex PCR; TCRdb lists only in-frame clones, some missing. Of around 70,000 clones in the sample, 85% to 95% were seen once. Germline CDR1 is SGDLS and CDR2 is YYNGEE. Losses at the gene ends were 4 bases for V and 5 bases for J; bases not matched to a gene: 7. The CDR3 contains 16 residues. This clone was counted once. Sequencing was performed on T cells isolated from PBMCs. The chain employs TRBV9 and TRBJ2-2, with 11 bases fitting TRBD2. This TCR was recovered from a human donor in good health. The CDR3 reads CASSPSTSGVTGELFF. Here the CDR3 DNA reads TGTGCCAGCAGCCCCTCGACTAGCGGGGTTACCGGGGAGCTGTTTTTT.